Presented here are 25 T cell receptor beta chains from one specimen sequenced in a study of T cell repertoires in cytomegalovirus infection. Which antigens these TCRs recognize remains unknown. In TCRdb, the reads were re-called with MiXCR into one record per CDR3 protein. This sample has 100,000 to 150,000 distinct CDR3 sequences; roughly a quarter occur once, and the top ten carry 30% to 40%. The sample was PBMCs, sequenced either directly or after in vitro stimulation (not recorded which). These receptors came from a human donor in good health (CMV status not recorded). Some clones in this sample may be carry-over from other donors' samples.

A few counts support this clonotype. The rearrangement links TRBV7-2 to TRBJ2-5, with a weak D call TRBD1 (7 bases). Germline CDR1 SGHTA, CDR2 FQGNSA. The CDR3 consists of 16 residues. V lost 1 base to trimming and J lost 2 bases, with 14 bases between them. CDR3 protein: CASSLVGGGRQETQYF. The CDR3 coding sequence is TGTGCCAGCAGCTTAGTAGGAGGGGGCAGACAAGAGACCCAGTACTTC.

On this clonotype: The conserved final phenylalanine or tryptophan is absent from the CDR3, which likely points to a read error. V and J are TRBV7-9 and TRBJ2-7; TRBD2 matches 13 bases. V lost 4 bases and J lost 0; bases outside the gene matches: 6. Germline loops: CDR1 SEHNR, CDR2 FQNEAQ (reference sequence). The CDR3 is made up of 17 amino acids. The DNA for the CDR3 is TGTGCCAGCAGCTCCGGGACTAGCGGGGCCCGCTCCTACGAGCAGTACCTC. This encodes CASSSGTSGARSYEQYL.

This clonotype has more than one count but fewer than ten. This chain connects TRBV6-5 to TRBJ1-2, with a tentative D call TRBD1 (6 bases). The CDR3 has 14 amino acids. V lost 2 bases, J lost 8 bases, and 15 bases lay in between. Germline loops: CDR1 MNHEY, CDR2 SVGAGI. The CDR3 protein is CASSYQTGSGGYTF. The CDR3 DNA reads TGTGCCAGCAGTTACCAAACAGGGTCGGGGGGCTACACCTTC.

This clonotype was observed a handful of times. The rearrangement uses TRBV23-1 and TRBJ2-7, with D hard to call. TRBV23-1 is noted as an ORF with a role that remains uncertain. This CDR3 is built from 14 residues. Trimming removed 2 bases at V and 0 bases at J, with 8 bases between. For the CDR3, the DNA is TGCGCCAGCAGTCAAGAGGAGTACTCCTACGAGCAGTACTTC. The encoded protein is CASSQEEYSYEQYF.

The CDR3 nucleotides are TGCAGTGCCACCGCGGGTGGCGAAACCAAAAACATTCAGTACTTC. As protein: CSATAGGETKNIQYF. The genes are TRBV20-1 and TRBJ2-4; weak D call: TRBD2 (5 bases). The CDR3 has 15 amino acids. Trimming cost V 6 bases and J 2 bases, with 17 bases left between them. The V gene's germline CDR1 is DFQATT and CDR2 SNEGSKA (reference sequence).

The V and J genes are TRBV29-1 and TRBJ1-5; tentatively, D is TRBD1 (6 bases). The CDR3 contains 14 residues. CDR1 and CDR2 from the germline V gene are SQVTM and ANQGSEA. The V end was cut by 5 bases, the J end by 4 bases, with 15 bases between. The CDR3: CSVSSGQWNQPQHF. As DNA, the CDR3 is TGCAGCGTTAGTTCAGGACAGTGGAATCAGCCCCAGCATTTT.

Worth noting for this clonotype: The conserved phenylalanine or tryptophan is not found at the CDR3 terminus, so this likely reflects a read error. No DNA is shown, since the ends of the CDR3 on it are uncertain; the CDR3 is the one TCRdb lists. This chain links TRBV12-3 or TRBV12-4 with TRBJ2-1; the table's D call of TRBD1 was not tested on the DNA. The CDR3 is 11 amino acids long, termini counted. This CDR3 is CASSLAWGPHL.

This sequence joins TRBV6-1 and TRBJ2-3; D is uncertain. CDR1 MNHNS and CDR2 SASEGT come from the germline V gene. CDR3 length: 12 amino acids. V lost 5 bases, J lost 3 bases, and 6 bases lay in between. The CDR3 nucleotides are TGTGCCAGCAGTCATAGTACAGATACGCAGTATTTT. This sequence encodes CASSHSTDTQYF.

This chain joins TRBV28 and TRBJ1-1; weak D call: TRBD1 (6 bases). The CDR3 runs 15 residues. The germline gives CDR1 MDHEN, CDR2 SYDVKM. V dropped 6 bases and J dropped 0 bases, with 14 bases sitting between them. The CDR3 DNA reads TGTGCCAGCAGCTTCCCGGGACACATGAACACTGAAGCTTTCTTT. It is translated as CASSFPGHMNTEAFF.

In its sample, this clonotype was seen a few times. V gene TRBV24-1 combines with J gene TRBJ2-5, with D perhaps TRBD1 or TRBD2 (5 bases each). Trimming left V 4 bases short and J 4 bases short, with 24 bases between. The CDR3 extends over 18 amino acids. Germline loops: CDR1 KGHDR, CDR2 SFDVKD. This chain's CDR3 is CATSDPRPRSRGAETQYF. For the CDR3, the DNA is TGTGCCACCAGTGACCCCCGGCCCCGATCTCGGGGCGCAGAGACCCAGTACTTC.

The J gene is TRBJ2-3, the V gene TRBV7-9, with 10 bases matching TRBD2. The CDR3 consists of 17 residues. Germline values: CDR1 SEHNR, CDR2 FQNEAQ (reference sequence). The J segment lost 0 bases and the V segment lost 5 bases, leaving 8 bases of the junction unmatched. CDR3 nucleotide sequence: TGTGCCAGCAGCCACCCCGGGACTAGCGAGAGCACAGATACGCAGTATTTT. Translation gives CASSHPGTSESTDTQYF.

This clonotype was seen only once. One end of the junction is discordant with germline, which a read error may explain. The V call is TRBV7-2, the J call TRBJ2-1; no clear D. Germline-derived CDR1 and CDR2 are SGHTA and FQGNSA. The CDR3 is made up of 14 amino acids. Here the CDR3 reads CASSLDRQYSEQFF. CDR3 nucleotides: TGTGCCAGCAGCTTAGATAGACAATACAGTGAGCAGTTCTTC.

This clonotype turned up a few times. The chain recombines TRBV29-1 with TRBJ1-2, with D possibly matching TRBD1 (5 bases). CDR1 SQVTM and CDR2 ANQGSEA come from the germline V gene. The CDR3 loop spans 14 amino acids. The V end lost 2 bases, the J end lost 5 bases, and 15 bases lay between the germline ends. DNA for the CDR3: TGCAGCGTTGAATTACTAGGGGTCCAGTATGGCTACACCTTC. This encodes CSVELLGVQYGYTF.

This clonotype has more than one count but fewer than ten. The V call is TRBV27, the J call TRBJ2-7, with 8 bases identical to TRBD1. V shed 8 bases, J shed 7 bases, and the junction held 19 bases outside the gene matches. The CDR3 contains 16 residues. Germline V gives CDR1 MNHEY, CDR2 SMNVEV (reference sequence). The CDR3 reads CASSSTPGQGLGEQYF. The CDR3 DNA reads TGTGCCAGCTCATCCACCCCCGGACAGGGCTTGGGGGAGCAGTACTTC.

V gene TRBV3-1 combines with J gene TRBJ2-3; 12 bases align to TRBD2. There are 15 residues in the CDR3. Per the germline V gene, CDR1 is LGHDT and CDR2 is YNNKEL (reference sequence). Trimming at V came to 6 bases and at J to 6 bases, leaving 7 bases not matched to a gene. In DNA, the CDR3 is TGTGCCAGCAGTGGACTAGCGGGACGGGCCGATACGCAGTATTTT. Its translation is CASSGLAGRADTQYF.

The chain uses TRBV12-3 or TRBV12-4 and TRBJ1-2; perhaps TRBD1 as D (5 bases). V lost 6 bases, J lost 0 bases, and 11 bases lay in between. The CDR3 sequence is 14 residues long. The CDR3: CASRRDGPNYGYTF. The DNA for the CDR3 is TGTGCCAGCAGACGGGACGGGCCTAACTATGGCTACACCTTC.

The CDR3 reads CASSQRPYGYTF. CDR3 bases: TGTGCCAGCAGCCAACGGCCCTATGGCTACACCTTC. The chain has TRBV7-6 and TRBJ1-2; D uncertain. Germline-derived CDR1 and CDR2 are SGHVS and FNYEAQ. The V end was cut by 5 bases, the J end by 4 bases, with 8 bases between. The CDR3 extends over 12 amino acids.

This clonotype is a singleton in its sample. This chain uses TRBV29-1 with TRBJ2-1; no reliable D call. Trimming left V 3 bases short and J 11 bases short, with 29 bases between. The CDR3 is 17 residues long. Germline CDR1 reads SQVTM; CDR2 reads ANQGSEA. The CDR3, as DNA: TGCAGCGTTGAGGCATTCCAGGCGTTCCGGGCCCCTGGGAAGCAGTTCTTC. It translates to CSVEAFQAFRAPGKQFF.

J is TRBJ1-5 and V is TRBV27; D call uncertain. This CDR3 spans 15 amino acids. V lost 6 bases and J lost 3, with 15 bases in between. Germline loops: CDR1 MNHEY, CDR2 SMNVEV (reference sequence). This CDR3 reads CASSQWGRANQPQHF. The CDR3 region has the DNA TGTGCCAGCAGCCAGTGGGGTCGGGCCAATCAGCCCCAGCATTTT.

There are many counts of this clonotype. The V and J genes are TRBV12-5 and TRBJ2-3, with 12 bases matching TRBD2. This CDR3 has 16 residues. Trimming took 0 bases from V and 4 from J; bases not matched to a gene: 2. Germline-derived CDR1 and CDR2 are LGHNT and FRNRAP. CDR3 bases: TGTGCTAGTGGTTTGGTACTAGCGGGAGGCGCAGATACGCAGTATTTT. Amino acid sequence: CASGLVLAGGADTQYF.

The chain carries TRBV19 and TRBJ2-7; D might be TRBD1 or TRBD2, each matching 6 bases. The length of the CDR3 is 13 residues. V shed 7 bases and J shed 5 bases, with 15 bases lying between them. The germline CDR1 and CDR2 sequences are LNHDA and SQIVND (reference sequence). CDR3 nucleotide sequence: TGTGCCAGTATGGAGGGGGGAAGCGACGAGCAGTACTTC. It codes for CASMEGGSDEQYF.

This clonotype was observed a few times. CDR3 loop: CASSSWREPDGYTF. As DNA, the CDR3 is TGTGCCAGCAGTTCCTGGCGGGAACCGGATGGCTACACCTTC. The chain joins TRBV28 to TRBJ1-2; D is uncertain. Deletions cut 4 bases from V and 6 bases from J, with 15 bases between. Germline values: CDR1 MDHEN, CDR2 SYDVKM. The CDR3 runs 14 residues.

This chain joins TRBV6-2 or TRBV6-3 and TRBJ1-1, with D maybe TRBD1 (6 bases). V lost 6 bases and J lost 2, with 13 bases in between. CDR1 and CDR2 (germline): MNHEY, SVGEGT. The CDR3 runs 14 residues. In DNA form, the CDR3 reads TGTGCCAGCAGCGAGCCGGGGGCCAACACTGAAGCTTTCTTT. This codes for CASSEPGANTEAFF.

There are a few counts of this clonotype. This sequence joins TRBV10-3 and TRBJ1-1; D not certain. Germline CDR1 reads ENHRY; CDR2 reads SYGVKD. The CDR3 is 13 residues long. Trimming pared 4 bases from V and 11 bases from J, leaving 17 bases between. The CDR3 region has the DNA TGTGCCATCAGTGGGGTAAAAGGCCTCCGGGCTTTCTTT. Its protein product is CAISGVKGLRAFF.

V gene TRBV10-3 combines with J gene TRBJ1-4, with 9 bases identical to TRBD1. The junction had 4 bases not matched to a gene; V was cut back by 10 bases and J by 7 bases. This CDR3 has 12 amino acids. CDR1 is ENHRY and CDR2 is SYGVKD in the germline V gene. The CDR3 here is CATGQGTEKLFF. CDR3 DNA sequence: TGTGCCACCGGACAGGGGACTGAAAAACTGTTTTTT.